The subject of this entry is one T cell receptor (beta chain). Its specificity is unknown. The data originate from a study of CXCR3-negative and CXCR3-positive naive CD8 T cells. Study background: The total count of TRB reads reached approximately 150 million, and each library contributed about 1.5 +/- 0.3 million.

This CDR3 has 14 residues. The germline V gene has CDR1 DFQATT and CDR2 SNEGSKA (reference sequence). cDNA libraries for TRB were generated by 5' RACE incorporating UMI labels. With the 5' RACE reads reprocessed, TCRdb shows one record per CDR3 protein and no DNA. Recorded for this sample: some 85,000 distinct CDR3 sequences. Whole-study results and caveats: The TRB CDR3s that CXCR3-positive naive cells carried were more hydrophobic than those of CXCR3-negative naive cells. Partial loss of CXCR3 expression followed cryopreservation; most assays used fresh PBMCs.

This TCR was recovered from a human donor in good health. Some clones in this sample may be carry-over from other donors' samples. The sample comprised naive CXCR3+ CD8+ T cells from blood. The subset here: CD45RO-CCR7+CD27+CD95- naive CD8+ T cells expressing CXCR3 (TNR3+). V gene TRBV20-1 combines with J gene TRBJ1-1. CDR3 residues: CSASGAESNTEAFF.